Only a few counts were recorded for the clone carrying this T cell receptor (beta chain). CDR3 length: 14 amino acids. Germline CDR1 reads KGHSH; CDR2 reads LQKENI. Unmatched junction bases numbered 7, after V lost 3 bases and J lost 8 bases. These data come from a study of T cell repertoires in MIS-A myocarditis. The table came from immunoSEQ multiplex PCR; TCRdb's copy has only in-frame clones and leaves some out. This sample carries 13,000 to 15,000 clones, around 70% of them seen once, and the ten largest clones take around 59%. What was sequenced was left ventricle heart tissue obtained at autopsy. The rearrangement uses TRBV18 and TRBJ2-1; 7 nucleotides agree with TRBD2. The clonotype was recovered from a man aged 18 to 29 with fulminant myocarditis from multisystem inflammatory syndrome in adults (MIS-A) after COVID-19. CDR3 residues: CASSPRGVSDEQFF. The CDR3 nucleotides read TGTGCCAGCTCACCCCGGGGGGTAAGCGATGAGCAGTTCTTC.